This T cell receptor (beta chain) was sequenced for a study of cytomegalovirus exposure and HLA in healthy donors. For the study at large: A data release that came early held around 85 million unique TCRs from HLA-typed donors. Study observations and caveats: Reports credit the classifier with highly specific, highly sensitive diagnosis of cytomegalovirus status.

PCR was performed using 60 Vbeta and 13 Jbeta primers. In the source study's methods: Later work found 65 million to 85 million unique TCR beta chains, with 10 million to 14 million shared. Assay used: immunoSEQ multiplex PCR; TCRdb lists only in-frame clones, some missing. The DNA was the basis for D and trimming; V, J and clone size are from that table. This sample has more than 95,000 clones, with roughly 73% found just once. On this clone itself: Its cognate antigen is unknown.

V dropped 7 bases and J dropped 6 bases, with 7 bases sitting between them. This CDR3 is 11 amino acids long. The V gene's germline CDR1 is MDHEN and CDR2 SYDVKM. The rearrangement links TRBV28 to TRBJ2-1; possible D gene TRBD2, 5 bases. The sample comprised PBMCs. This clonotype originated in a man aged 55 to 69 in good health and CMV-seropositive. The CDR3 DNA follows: TGTGCCAGCACCCGGGGCAATGAGCAGTTCTTC. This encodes CASTRGNEQFF.